This T cell receptor beta chain was profiled in a study of T cell repertoires in cytomegalovirus infection (dated 2019 in TCRdb). Describing the broader study: Peptide stimulations targeted recently identified HLA-C-restricted CMV epitopes, whose presentation resists viral immunomodulation, together with well-studied HLA-B-restricted epitopes. Donor HLA type was relevant to the analysis, because carriage of CMV infection together with the matching HLA type was indicated by public TCR beta signatures.

V is reduced by 0 bases and J by 5 bases, leaving a spacing of 14 bases between them. The CDR3 has 15 amino acids, counting the end cysteine and phenylalanine. Only the CDR3 DNA is retained, 45 bases long and in frame from the first base. The germline V gene supplies CDR1 SGDLS and CDR2 YYNGEE. What this sample's treatment or condition label stands for: in vitro stimulation with specific CMV peptide epitopes to enrich CMV-specific T cells. What the research found in general, with its limitations: In both this cohort and an independent cohort of over 350 donors, the cumulative frequency of public TCR beta family members distinguished carriers of CMV infection plus the relevant HLA type. The ex vivo response was dominated by HLA-C-restricted CMV-specific TCR beta clonotypes, which also provided the single most frequent clonotype in two of eight donors.

On this clonotype itself: No antigen is known for it. No much larger clone exists at a distance of one base, and base qualities are not known.

The instrument given in TCRdb is Illumina HiSeq 1500. TCRdb trimmed public reads at Q25 via fastp, called clones via MiXCR and kept in-frame beta chains. Rows with a matching CDR3 protein are joined into one entry that keeps the most common DNA and genes. A total of about 310,000 distinct CDR3 sequences appear in this sample, roughly 25% of them only once. Jointly, the top ten make up about an eighth of the sample. This receptor chain uses TRBV9 and TRBJ2-5; the D region possibly corresponds to TRBD2 (6 bases align). This material consisted of cultured PBMCs, taken from culture after CMV antigen stimulation. The TCR originated in a human donor in good health (CMV status not recorded). Some clones in this sample may be carry-over from other donors' samples. CDR3 protein: CASSVAGGIRETQYF. The sequenced DNA: TGTGCCAGCAGCGTAGCTGGGGGGATTAGGGAGACCCAGTACTTC.